The source of this TCR beta chain is a study of blood T cell repertoires in COVID-19. In the study overall: COVID-19 samples collected from the United States, Italy and Spain covered acute and convalescent phases. From T cells, B-cell-depleted T cells, or PBMCs came the material, which was cDNA or gDNA.

Original processing notes: Cell counts per sample came from amplifying reference gene primers. Libraries were prepared by immunoSEQ multiplex PCR; TCRdb keeps only in-frame clonotypes and omits some of them. V and J calls and clone size are as listed in that table; D and trimming were resolved from the DNA. There are 130,000 to 150,000 clones in the sample; over 75% occur only once, and 1.2% lies in the top ten. The CDR3 consists of 14 residues. V dropped 6 bases and J dropped 7; count of bases not matched to a gene: 8. Germline values: CDR1 MNHEY, CDR2 SVGAGI. Study members were between about 18 and 100 years old and lived in 25 or so US regions.

The chain is built from TRBV6-5 and TRBJ2-1; 8 bases fit TRBD2. Specimen: PBMCs or T cells enriched from blood (not recorded which). This receptor was obtained from a woman in her 30s with acute COVID-19. The CDR3 reads CASSLSGEGNEQFF. The CDR3 nucleotides read TGTGCCAGCAGCCTTAGCGGGGAGGGGAATGAGCAGTTCTTC.